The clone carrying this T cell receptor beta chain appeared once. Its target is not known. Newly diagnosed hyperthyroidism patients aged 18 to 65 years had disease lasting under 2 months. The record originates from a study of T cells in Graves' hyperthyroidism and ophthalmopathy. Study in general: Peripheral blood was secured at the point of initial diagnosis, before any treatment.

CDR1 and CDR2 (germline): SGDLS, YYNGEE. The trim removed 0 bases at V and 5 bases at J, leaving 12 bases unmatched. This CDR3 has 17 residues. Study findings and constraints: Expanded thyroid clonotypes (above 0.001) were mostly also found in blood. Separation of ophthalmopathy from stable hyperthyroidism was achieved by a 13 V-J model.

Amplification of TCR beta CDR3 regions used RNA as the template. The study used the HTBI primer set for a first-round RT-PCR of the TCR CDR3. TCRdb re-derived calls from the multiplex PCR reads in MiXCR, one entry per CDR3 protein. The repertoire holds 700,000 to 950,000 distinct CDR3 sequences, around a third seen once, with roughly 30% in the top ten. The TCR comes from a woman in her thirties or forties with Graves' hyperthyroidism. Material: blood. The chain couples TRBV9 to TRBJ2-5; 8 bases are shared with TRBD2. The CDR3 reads CASSVEGTGGPAETQYF. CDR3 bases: TGTGCCAGCAGCGTAGAGGGGACGGGGGGGCCAGCCGAGACCCAGTACTTC.